This entry lists 12 T cell receptor beta chains sequenced from one sample in a study of blood T cell repertoires in COVID-19. Libraries were prepared by immunoSEQ multiplex PCR; TCRdb keeps only in-frame clonotypes and omits some of them. This table has approximately 100,000 clones, 91% appearing once. Sequenced sample: peripheral blood. Every receptor here comes from a man aged 45-60 years with acute or convalescent COVID-19.

This chain uses TRBV27 with TRBJ1-4; TRBD1 is a possible D gene (5 bases). Trimming cost V 5 bases and J 5 bases, with 15 bases left between them. The CDR3 totals 15 residues. From germline, CDR1 is MNHEY and CDR2 SMNVEV (reference sequence). The CDR3 region is CASSLGGTSNEKLFF. CDR3 nucleotides: TGTGCCAGCAGTCTCGGGGGTACCTCCAATGAAAAACTGTTTTTT. The full variable domain, completed using reference TRBV27 and TRBJ1-4, is EAQVTQNPRYLITVTGKKLTVTCSQNMNHEYMSWYRQDPGLGLRQIYYSMNVEVTDKGDVPEGYKVSRKEKRNFPLILESPSPNQTSLYFCASSLGGTSNEKLFFGSGTQLSVL.

The chain recombines TRBV29-1 with TRBJ2-5; possible D gene TRBD1, 6 bases. The CDR3 runs to 15 residues. With 1 base removed from V and 5 bases from J, the gap between germline ends came to 17 bases. CDR1 is SQVTM, CDR2 ANQGSEA, per germline. The CDR3 nucleotides read TGCAGCGTTGAAGTCCTGGCGCGTCAGGGGGAGACCCAGTACTTC. As protein: CSVEVLARQGETQYF.

The V gene is TRBV6-4, the J gene TRBJ2-7; 7 positions agree with TRBD1. The CDR3 spans 13 residues. With V trimmed by 7 bases and J by 5 bases, 8 bases remained unmatched. Per the germline V gene, CDR1 is MRHNA and CDR2 is SNTAGT. CDR3 loop: CASTEGRGHEQYF. CDR3 nucleotides: TGTGCCAGCACAGAAGGAAGGGGGCACGAGCAGTACTTC.

V usage is TRBV7-8 and J usage is TRBJ1-5; D is unclear. The V gene's germline CDR1 is SGHVS and CDR2 FQNEAQ. This CDR3 has 12 residues. V lost 4 bases to trimming and J lost 6 bases, with 7 bases between them. The CDR3 nucleotides read TGTGCCAGCAGCTCCCGAGGTCAGCCCCAGCATTTT. Translating it yields CASSSRGQPQHF.

This chain uses TRBV12-3 or TRBV12-4 with TRBJ1-1; tentatively, D is TRBD1 (6 bases). The CDR3 contains 13 residues. The ends were cut back, 3 bases at V and 3 bases at J, with 8 bases in the middle. CDR3 protein: CASSFRGYTEAFF. Written as DNA, the CDR3 is TGTGCCAGCAGTTTCAGGGGCTACACTGAAGCTTTCTTT.

The chain employs TRBV4-3 and TRBJ1-1; 8 nucleotides agree with TRBD1. After removal of 1 base from V and 5 bases from J, the junction contained 9 bases not matched to a gene. The CDR3 spans 16 residues. Germline assignment: CDR1 LGHNA and CDR2 YSLEER. In DNA form, the CDR3 reads TGCGCCAGCAGCCAAGTGGGGGGGACAGGTTTAACTGAAGCTTTCTTT. Encoded protein: CASSQVGGTGLTEAFF.

The chain recombines TRBV11-3 with TRBJ2-5, with D possibly TRBD2 on 5 matching bases. The CDR3 length is 14 residues. CDR1 SGHNT and CDR2 YENEEA come from the germline V gene. Trimming took 5 bases from V and 5 from J, leaving 15 bases between them. The CDR3, as DNA: TGTGCCAGCAGCACCAGACAACGAGGGGAGACCCAGTACTTC. This encodes CASSTRQRGETQYF.

The chain is built from TRBV4-1 and TRBJ1-2; D gene ambiguous. The CDR3 is made up of 14 amino acids. CDR1 is MGHRA and CDR2 is YSYEKL in the germline V gene. The V and J ends lost 0 bases and 0 bases respectively, with 5 bases between them. CDR3 sequence reads: CASSQERSNYGYTF. Here the CDR3 DNA reads TGCGCCAGCAGCCAAGAGAGGTCTAACTATGGCTACACCTTC.

V gene TRBV3-1 (or the pseudogene TRBV3-2) combines with J gene TRBJ1-5; D is ambiguous. Trimming pared 3 bases from V and 0 bases from J, leaving 6 bases between. Germline CDR1 and CDR2: LGHDT and YNNKEL (reference sequence). This CDR3 contains 14 residues. The chain's CDR3 is CASSQADSNQPQHF. CDR3 sequence (DNA): TGTGCCAGCAGCCAGGCAGATAGCAATCAGCCCCAGCATTTT.

V gene TRBV27 combines with J gene TRBJ1-5; 9 bases align to TRBD1. Germline V lookup: CDR1 MNHEY, CDR2 SMNVEV (reference sequence). The CDR3 spans 13 residues. V gave up 5 bases and J gave up 5 bases; unmatched junction bases: 1. The CDR3 nucleotides read TGTGCCAGCAGTCGGACAGGGGATCAGCCCCAGCATTTT. Protein sequence: CASSRTGDQPQHF.

The J gene is TRBJ2-7, the V gene TRBV5-6, with 7 bases that match TRBD1. Germline CDR1 SGHDT, CDR2 YYEEEE. V lost 4 bases to trimming and J lost 2 bases; unmatched junction nucleotides: 3. This CDR3 has 13 amino acids. CDR3 sequence reads: CASSRGTAYEQYF. The CDR3, as DNA: TGTGCCAGCAGCAGGGGGACAGCCTACGAGCAGTACTTC.

The chain couples TRBV11-2 to TRBJ1-2, with 9 positions matching TRBD1. V trimming: 5 bases; J trimming: 6 bases; junction bases outside the gene matches: 10. The germline V gene has CDR1 SGHAT and CDR2 FQNNGV. This CDR3 comprises 15 residues. The CDR3 spells CASSPLQGTGHGYTF. CDR3 nucleotide sequence: TGTGCCAGCAGCCCACTCCAAGGGACAGGGCATGGCTACACCTTC.